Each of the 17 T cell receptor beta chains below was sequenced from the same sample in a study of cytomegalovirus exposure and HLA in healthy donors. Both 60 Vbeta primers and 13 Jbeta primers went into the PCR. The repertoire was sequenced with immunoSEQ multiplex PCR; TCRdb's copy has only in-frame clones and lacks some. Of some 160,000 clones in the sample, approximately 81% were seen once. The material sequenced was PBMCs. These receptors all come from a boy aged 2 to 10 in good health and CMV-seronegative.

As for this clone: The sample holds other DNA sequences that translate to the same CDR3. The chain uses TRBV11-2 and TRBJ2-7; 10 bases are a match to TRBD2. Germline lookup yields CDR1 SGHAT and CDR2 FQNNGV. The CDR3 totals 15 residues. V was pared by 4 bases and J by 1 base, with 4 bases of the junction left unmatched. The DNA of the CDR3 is TGTGCCAGCAGCTCCCTAGCGGGAGCGTCCTACGAGCAGTACTTC. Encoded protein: CASSSLAGASYEQYF.

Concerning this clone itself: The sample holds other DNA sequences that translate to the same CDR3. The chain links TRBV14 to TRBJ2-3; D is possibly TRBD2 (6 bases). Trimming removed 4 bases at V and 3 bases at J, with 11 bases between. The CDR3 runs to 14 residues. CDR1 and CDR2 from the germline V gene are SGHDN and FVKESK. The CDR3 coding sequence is TGTGCCAGCAGCCTTGCGGGGCTAACAGATACGCAGTATTTT. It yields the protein CASSLAGLTDTQYF.

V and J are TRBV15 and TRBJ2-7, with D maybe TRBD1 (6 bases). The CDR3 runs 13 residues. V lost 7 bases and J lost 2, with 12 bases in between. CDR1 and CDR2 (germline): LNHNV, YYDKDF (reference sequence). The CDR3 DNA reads TGTGCCACCACCGCGGACAGCCCCTACGAGCAGTACTTC. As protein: CATTADSPYEQYF.

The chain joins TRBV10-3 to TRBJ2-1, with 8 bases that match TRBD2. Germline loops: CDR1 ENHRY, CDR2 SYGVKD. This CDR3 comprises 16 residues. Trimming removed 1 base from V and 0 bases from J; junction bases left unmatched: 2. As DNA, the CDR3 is TGTGCCATCAGTGAGTTAGCGGGGCACTCCTACAATGAGCAGTTCTTC. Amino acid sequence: CAISELAGHSYNEQFF.

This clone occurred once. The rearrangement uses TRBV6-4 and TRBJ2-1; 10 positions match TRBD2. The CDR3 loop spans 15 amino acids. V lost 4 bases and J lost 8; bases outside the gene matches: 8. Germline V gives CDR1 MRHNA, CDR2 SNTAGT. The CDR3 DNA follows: TGTGCCAGCAGTGTTATGGCTAGCGGGAGCGATGAGCAGTTCTTC. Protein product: CASSVMASGSDEQFF.

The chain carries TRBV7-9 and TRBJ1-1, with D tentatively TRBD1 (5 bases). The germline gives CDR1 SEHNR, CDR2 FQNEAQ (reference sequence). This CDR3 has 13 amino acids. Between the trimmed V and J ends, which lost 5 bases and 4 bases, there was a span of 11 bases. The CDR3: CASSIQGGTEAFF. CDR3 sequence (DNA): TGTGCCAGCAGCATTCAGGGAGGCACTGAAGCTTTCTTT.

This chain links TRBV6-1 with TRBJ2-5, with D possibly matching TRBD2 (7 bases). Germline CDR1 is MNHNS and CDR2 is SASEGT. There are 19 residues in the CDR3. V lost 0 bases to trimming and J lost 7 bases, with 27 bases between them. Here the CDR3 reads CASSEAGPLSRGGVRTQYF. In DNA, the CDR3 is TGTGCCAGCAGTGAAGCGGGTCCTCTCTCCAGGGGAGGGGTGCGGACCCAGTACTTC.

The CDR3 is CASSEAAGEEAFF. In DNA form, the CDR3 reads TGTGCCAGCAGCGAAGCGGCAGGAGAAGAAGCTTTCTTT. This chain joins TRBV13 and TRBJ1-1; no definite D call. The CDR3 is 13 amino acids. V shed 5 bases and J shed 8 bases, with 15 bases lying between them. Germline loops: CDR1 PRHDT, CDR2 FYEKMQ (reference sequence).

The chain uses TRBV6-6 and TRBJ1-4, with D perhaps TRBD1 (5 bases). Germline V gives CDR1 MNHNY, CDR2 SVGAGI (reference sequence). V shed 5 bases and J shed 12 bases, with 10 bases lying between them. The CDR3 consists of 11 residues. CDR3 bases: TGTGCCAGCAGTCAGGGCCCTCAACTGTTTTTT. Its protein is CASSQGPQLFF.

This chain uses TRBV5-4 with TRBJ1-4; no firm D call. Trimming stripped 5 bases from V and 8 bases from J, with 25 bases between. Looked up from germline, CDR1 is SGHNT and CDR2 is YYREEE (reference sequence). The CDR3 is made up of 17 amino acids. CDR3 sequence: CASSPTEGSIRAEKLFF. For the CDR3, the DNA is TGTGCCAGCAGTCCCACAGAGGGTTCGATCCGAGCCGAAAAACTGTTTTTT.

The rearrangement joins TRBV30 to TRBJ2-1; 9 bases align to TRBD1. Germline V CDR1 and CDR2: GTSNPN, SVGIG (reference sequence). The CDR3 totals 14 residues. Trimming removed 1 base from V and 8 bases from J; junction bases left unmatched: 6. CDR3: CAWSATGGGHEQFF. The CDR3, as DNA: TGTGCCTGGAGTGCGACAGGGGGAGGGCATGAGCAGTTCTTC.

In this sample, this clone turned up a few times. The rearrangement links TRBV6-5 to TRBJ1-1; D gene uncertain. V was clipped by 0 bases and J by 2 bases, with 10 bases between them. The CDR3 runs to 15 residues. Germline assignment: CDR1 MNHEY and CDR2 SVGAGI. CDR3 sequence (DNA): TGTGCCAGCAGTTACTCCGTATTGGCAAACACTGAAGCTTTCTTT. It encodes CASSYSVLANTEAFF.

CDR3 bases: TGCAGCGTGGAGGAGTCGAACACTGAAGCTTTCTTT. It yields the protein CSVEESNTEAFF. This chain uses TRBV29-1 with TRBJ1-1; no clear D gene. Trimming took 6 bases from V and 1 from J, leaving 9 bases between them. The germline gives CDR1 SQVTM, CDR2 ANQGSEA. The CDR3 runs to 12 residues. The entire variable domain, with the rest obtained from reference TRBV29-1 and TRBJ1-1, is as follows: SAVISQKPSRDICQRGTSLTIQCQVDSQVTMMFWYRQQPGQSLTLIATANQGSEATYESGFVIDKFPISRPNLTFSTLTVSNMSPEDSSIYLCSVEESNTEAFFGQGTRLTVV.

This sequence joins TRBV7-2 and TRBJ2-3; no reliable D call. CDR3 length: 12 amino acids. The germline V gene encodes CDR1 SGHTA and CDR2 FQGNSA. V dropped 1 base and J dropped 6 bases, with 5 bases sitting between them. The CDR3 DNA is TGTGCCAGCAGCTTAGTGGCTGATACGCAGTATTTT. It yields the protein CASSLVADTQYF.

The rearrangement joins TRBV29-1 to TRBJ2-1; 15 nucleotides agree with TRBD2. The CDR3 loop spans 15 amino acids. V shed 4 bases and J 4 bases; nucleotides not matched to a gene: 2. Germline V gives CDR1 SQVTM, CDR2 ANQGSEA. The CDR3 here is CSVGGTSGGYNEQFF. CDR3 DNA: TGCAGCGTTGGAGGGACTAGCGGGGGGTACAATGAGCAGTTCTTC.

The DNA for the CDR3 is TGTGCCAGCAGTGAAGCCCTACTCCGGGCGAACACCGGGGAGCTGTTTTTT. Protein product: CASSEALLRANTGELFF. The V call is TRBV6-1, the J call TRBJ2-2; no definite D call. In germline, CDR1 is MNHNS, CDR2 SASEGT. The germline V and J ends were trimmed by 0 bases and 0 bases, with 11 bases remaining between them. The length of the CDR3 is 17 residues.

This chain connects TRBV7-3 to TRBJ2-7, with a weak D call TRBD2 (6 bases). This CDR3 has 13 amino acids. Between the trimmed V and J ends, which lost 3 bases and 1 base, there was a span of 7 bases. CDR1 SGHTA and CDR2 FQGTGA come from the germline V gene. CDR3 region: CASSFGGSYEQYF. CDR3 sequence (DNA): TGTGCCAGCAGCTTCGGGGGATCCTACGAGCAGTACTTC. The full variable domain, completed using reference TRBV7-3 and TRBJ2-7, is GAGVSQTPSNKVTEKGKYVELRCDPISGHTALYWYRQSLGQGPEFLIYFQGTGAADDSGLPNDRFFAVRPEGSVSTLKIQRTERGDSAVYLCASSFGGSYEQYFGPGTRLTVT.